A selection of T cell receptor beta chains follows, all from one sample in a study of response to subunit inactivated influenza vaccine. TCRdb recomputed calls from the RT-PCR reads with MiXCR, one row per CDR3 protein. Counted here are around 600,000 distinct CDR3 sequences, 11% occurring once; the ten biggest clones make up 11%. This same sample was also part of a study on T cells expressing NK-cell markers.

Sequencing was performed on PBMCs from blood, taken on the day of vaccination. Receptor source: a man aged 50-60 years who received an inactivated influenza vaccine. Both conserved end residues are part of each CDR3. The D gene is left open where the match is weak. Size values are once, few and many counts, or a class for expanded clones, and some rows have none.

J gene: TRBJ2-7
D gene: TRBD2
V gene: TRBV10-3
clone size: -
CDR3 protein: CAISEIRTSGPLDF
CDR3 DNA: TGTGCCATCAGTGAGATAAGAACTAGCGGACCGTTGGACTTC

J gene: TRBJ2-3
D gene: TRBD2
V gene: TRBV2
clone size: -
CDR3 protein: CATRPLAGVTF
CDR3 DNA: TGTGCCACCCGCCCACTAGCGGGAGTTACTTTT

J gene: TRBJ2-7
D gene: -
V gene: TRBV7-9
clone size: few
CDR3 protein: CASSPSLEQYF
CDR3 DNA: TGTGCCAGCAGCCCCAGTCTTGAGCAGTACTTC

J gene: TRBJ2-7
D gene: TRBD1
V gene: TRBV15
clone size: few
CDR3 protein: CATSFQTGGTYEQYF
CDR3 DNA: TGTGCCACCAGCTTTCAGACAGGGGGTACCTACGAGCAGTACTTC

J gene: TRBJ2-7
D gene: -
V gene: TRBV19
clone size: -
CDR3 protein: CASSMPGPYEQYF
CDR3 DNA: TGTGCCAGTAGTATGCCGGGACCATACGAGCAGTACTTC

J gene: TRBJ2-7
D gene: TRBD1
V gene: TRBV10-3
clone size: few
CDR3 protein: CATGTGQLYEQYF
CDR3 DNA: TGTGCCACGGGGACAGGTCAGCTTTACGAGCAGTACTTC

J gene: TRBJ2-1
D gene: -
V gene: TRBV19
clone size: -
CDR3 protein: CASTRGTTNNEQFF
CDR3 DNA: TGTGCCAGTACCCGGGGAACAACCAACAATGAGCAGTTCTTC

J gene: TRBJ1-1
D gene: -
V gene: TRBV27
clone size: few
CDR3 protein: CASSLAAINTEAFF
CDR3 DNA: TGTGCCAGCAGTTTAGCGGCTATAAACACTGAAGCTTTCTTT

J gene: TRBJ2-7
D gene: -
V gene: TRBV6-6
clone size: -
CDR3 protein: CATELHEQYF
CDR3 DNA: TGTGCCACCGAACTCCACGAGCAGTACTTC

J gene: TRBJ1-1
D gene: -
V gene: TRBV5-6
clone size: -
CDR3 protein: CASSSWPSTEAFF
CDR3 DNA: TGTGCCAGCAGCTCCTGGCCAAGCACTGAAGCTTTCTTT

J gene: TRBJ1-1
D gene: -
V gene: TRBV7-3
clone size: few
CDR3 protein: CASSPGAWDTEAFF
CDR3 DNA: TGTGCCAGCAGCCCGGGGGCATGGGACACTGAAGCTTTCTTT

J gene: TRBJ2-1
D gene: -
V gene: TRBV6-2/TRBV6-3
clone size: few
CDR3 protein: CASSYSAGLIGGSYNEQFF
CDR3 DNA: TGTGCCAGCAGTTACTCGGCGGGGTTGATAGGGGGCTCCTACAATGAGCAGTTCTTC

J gene: TRBJ2-3
D gene: -
V gene: TRBV7-3
clone size: -
CDR3 protein: CASGKGVSDTQYF
CDR3 DNA: TGTGCCAGCGGAAAAGGAGTTTCCGATACGCAGTATTTT

J gene: TRBJ1-5
D gene: -
V gene: TRBV30
clone size: few
CDR3 protein: CAWSVGAGYQPQHF
CDR3 DNA: TGTGCCTGGAGTGTAGGGGCAGGGTACCAGCCCCAGCATTTT

J gene: TRBJ2-4
D gene: TRBD1
V gene: TRBV2
clone size: -
CDR3 protein: CASRDRGAKNIQYF
CDR3 DNA: TGTGCCAGCAGAGACAGGGGCGCCAAAAACATTCAGTACTTC

J gene: TRBJ2-3
D gene: -
V gene: TRBV4-2
clone size: few
CDR3 protein: CASSQEVDTQYF
CDR3 DNA: TGTGCCAGCAGCCAAGAAGTAGATACGCAGTATTTT

J gene: TRBJ2-6
D gene: -
V gene: TRBV11-1
clone size: many
CDR3 protein: CASSEITGPVRSGANVLTF
CDR3 DNA: TGTGCCAGCAGCGAAATAACAGGGCCCGTTCGGTCTGGGGCCAACGTCCTGACTTTC

J gene: TRBJ2-2
D gene: TRBD2
V gene: TRBV7-2
clone size: few
CDR3 protein: CASSSKRGGIGELFF
CDR3 DNA: TGTGCCAGCAGCTCCAAGCGGGGGGGCATCGGGGAGCTGTTTTTT

J gene: TRBJ2-2
D gene: -
V gene: TRBV5-1
clone size: many
CDR3 protein: CASSSASNTGELFF
CDR3 DNA: TGCGCCAGCAGCTCTGCTTCAAACACCGGGGAGCTGTTTTTT

J gene: TRBJ1-3
D gene: -
V gene: TRBV7-9
clone size: -
CDR3 protein: CASSLLWSRSSGNTIYF
CDR3 DNA: TGTGCCAGCAGCTTATTATGGAGCCGGTCCTCTGGAAACACCATATATTTT

J gene: TRBJ2-3
D gene: -
V gene: TRBV18
clone size: few
CDR3 protein: CASSPARLTDTQYF
CDR3 DNA: TGTGCCAGCTCACCCGCTCGGCTGACAGATACGCAGTATTTT

J gene: TRBJ2-1
D gene: TRBD1
V gene: TRBV6-1
clone size: -
CDR3 protein: CASRLRGGQLIEEGEQFF
CDR3 DNA: TGTGCCAGCAGACTTCGAGGGGGACAGCTCATCGAAGAGGGTGAGCAGTTCTTC

J gene: TRBJ2-1
D gene: TRBD2
V gene: TRBV6-4
clone size: many
CDR3 protein: CASSEGRGDYNEQFF
CDR3 DNA: TGTGCCAGCAGTGAAGGGAGGGGCGACTACAATGAGCAGTTCTTC

J gene: TRBJ1-5
D gene: -
V gene: TRBV19
clone size: -
CDR3 protein: CASSIVQGSTINQPQHF
CDR3 DNA: TGTGCCAGTAGTATAGTTCAGGGGTCGACGATTAATCAGCCCCAGCATTTT

J gene: TRBJ1-5
D gene: -
V gene: TRBV20-1
clone size: few
CDR3 protein: CSASQGQPQHF
CDR3 DNA: TGCAGTGCTAGCCAGGGGCAGCCCCAGCATTTT

J gene: TRBJ2-7
D gene: TRBD1
V gene: TRBV7-2
clone size: few
CDR3 protein: CASSQGQLLYEQYF
CDR3 DNA: TGTGCCAGCAGCCAGGGACAGCTCCTATACGAGCAGTACTTC

J gene: TRBJ2-1
D gene: TRBD2
V gene: TRBV20-1
clone size: few
CDR3 protein: CSARIAGKYNEQFF
CDR3 DNA: TGCAGTGCTAGAATAGCGGGAAAATACAATGAGCAGTTCTTC

J gene: TRBJ2-7
D gene: -
V gene: TRBV9
clone size: few
CDR3 protein: CASSVEPIDTYEQYF
CDR3 DNA: TGTGCCAGCAGCGTAGAACCCATAGACACCTACGAGCAGTACTTC

J gene: TRBJ1-2
D gene: -
V gene: TRBV5-1
clone size: -
CDR3 protein: CASSPGHGGAAQGYTF
CDR3 DNA: TGCGCCAGCAGCCCCGGGCATGGAGGGGCTGCCCAGGGCTACACCTTC

J gene: TRBJ1-1
D gene: -
V gene: TRBV5-5
clone size: -
CDR3 protein: CASSSLGGIGTEAFF
CDR3 DNA: TGTGCCAGCAGCTCCCTCGGGGGAATCGGCACTGAAGCTTTCTTT

J gene: TRBJ2-5
D gene: TRBD2
V gene: TRBV6-5
clone size: -
CDR3 protein: CASSYSMVAGTTQYF
CDR3 DNA: TGTGCCAGCAGTTACTCGATGGTAGCGGGGACTACCCAGTACTTC

J gene: TRBJ2-7
D gene: -
V gene: TRBV6-2/TRBV6-3
clone size: few
CDR3 protein: CASSYSRISLSYEQYF
CDR3 DNA: TGTGCCAGCAGTTACTCTAGGATATCCCTCTCCTACGAGCAGTACTTC

J gene: TRBJ1-5
D gene: -
V gene: TRBV19
clone size: -
CDR3 protein: CASSRGPLSNQPQHF
CDR3 DNA: TGTGCCAGTAGTAGGGGACCGCTTAGCAATCAGCCCCAGCATTTT

J gene: TRBJ1-5
D gene: -
V gene: TRBV6-2/TRBV6-3
clone size: few
CDR3 protein: CASSYMAAHYSNQPQHF
CDR3 DNA: TGTGCCAGCAGTTACATGGCAGCCCATTATAGCAATCAGCCCCAGCATTTT

J gene: TRBJ2-1
D gene: TRBD2
V gene: TRBV20-1
clone size: once
CDR3 protein: CSASILAGVPSYNEQFF
CDR3 DNA: TGCAGTGCTAGTATTCTGGCGGGAGTCCCTAGTTACAATGAGCAGTTCTTC

J gene: TRBJ2-1
D gene: TRBD2
V gene: TRBV24-1
clone size: few
CDR3 protein: CATSEGGLAERNEQFF
CDR3 DNA: TGTGCCACCAGTGAAGGGGGACTAGCGGAACGCAATGAGCAGTTCTTC

J gene: TRBJ2-2
D gene: TRBD2
V gene: TRBV3-1
clone size: -
CDR3 protein: CASSQVGGTRDTGELFF
CDR3 DNA: TGTGCCAGCAGCCAAGTAGGTGGGACTAGAGACACCGGGGAGCTGTTTTTT

J gene: TRBJ2-2
D gene: TRBD2
V gene: TRBV12-3/TRBV12-4
clone size: few
CDR3 protein: CASNTRGGPGTGELFF
CDR3 DNA: TGTGCCAGCAACACCCGGGGGGGGCCGGGTACCGGGGAGCTGTTTTTT

J gene: TRBJ2-1
D gene: TRBD2
V gene: TRBV4-3
clone size: many
CDR3 protein: CASSERGGLYNEQFF
CDR3 DNA: TGCGCCAGCAGCGAGCGGGGGGGCCTCTACAATGAGCAGTTCTTC

J gene: TRBJ2-1
D gene: -
V gene: TRBV19
clone size: -
CDR3 protein: CASSMTDFYNEQFF
CDR3 DNA: TGTGCCAGTAGTATGACGGACTTCTACAATGAGCAGTTCTTC

J gene: TRBJ2-5
D gene: TRBD1
V gene: TRBV12-3/TRBV12-4
clone size: few
CDR3 protein: CASSLGQGVGKTQYF
CDR3 DNA: TGTGCCAGCAGTTTGGGACAGGGAGTGGGCAAGACCCAGTACTTC